These 17 T cell receptor beta chains were sequenced from one sample in a study of cytomegalovirus exposure and HLA in healthy donors. Primers: 60 Vbeta forward and 13 Jbeta reverse. Using immunoSEQ multiplex PCR, the repertoire was profiled, and TCRdb retains in-frame clones only, with some absent. This listing includes roughly 120,000 clones. The source material was PBMCs. These receptors all come from a man between 18 and 29 years old in good health and CMV-seronegative.

The chain links TRBV5-1 to TRBJ1-1; D perhaps matches TRBD1 (5 bases). The V gene's germline CDR1 is SGHRS and CDR2 YFSETQ. The CDR3 consists of 14 residues. Trimming removed 0 bases at V and 6 bases at J, with 12 bases between. This chain's CDR3 is CASSLGGAGAEAFF. CDR3 DNA sequence: TGCGCCAGCAGCTTGGGCGGGGCTGGGGCTGAAGCTTTCTTT.

The chain combines TRBV10-3 with TRBJ1-2, with 7 bases identical to TRBD1. V lost 6 bases, J lost 5 bases, and 12 bases stayed unmatched. Germline loops: CDR1 ENHRY, CDR2 SYGVKD. The CDR3 has 15 residues. The CDR3 sequence is CAIRLEIGQAYGYTF. CDR3 nucleotide sequence: TGTGCCATCAGGCTTGAAATCGGACAGGCATATGGCTACACCTTC.

The V and J genes are TRBV9 and TRBJ2-5; D perhaps matches TRBD1 (7 bases). Germline CDR1 is SGDLS and CDR2 is YYNGEE. V was trimmed by 4 bases and J by 5 bases, leaving 15 bases between them. CDR3 length: 14 residues. The chain's CDR3 is CASSQTGRIETQYF. In nucleotides, the CDR3 is TGTGCCAGCAGCCAGACAGGGAGGATCGAGACCCAGTACTTC.

This rearrangement joins TRBV6-5 to TRBJ2-1, with 16 bases fitting TRBD2. From germline, CDR1 is MNHEY and CDR2 SVGAGI. This CDR3 is 14 amino acids long. V was pared by 8 bases and J by 14 bases, with 9 bases of the junction left unmatched. CDR3 loop: CASRPGLAGGEEFF. CDR3 coding DNA: TGTGCCAGCCGACCGGGACTAGCGGGAGGGGAGGAGTTCTTC.

The gene calls are TRBV14 and TRBJ2-2, with 9 bases identical to TRBD1. Per the germline V gene, CDR1 is SGHDN and CDR2 is FVKESK. This CDR3 comprises 14 residues. V lost 1 base to trimming and J lost 8 bases; unmatched junction nucleotides: 2. The CDR3 sequence: CASSQATGGGELFF. The CDR3, as DNA: TGTGCCAGCAGCCAAGCGACAGGGGGAGGGGAGCTGTTTTTT.

The V call is TRBV28, the J call TRBJ1-4; 12 bases fit TRBD1. CDR1 MDHEN and CDR2 SYDVKM come from the germline V gene. After removal of 1 base from V and 7 bases from J, the junction contained 4 bases not matched to a gene. The CDR3 has 16 residues. CDR3 coding DNA: TGTGCCAGCAGTTTATTGGGGACAGGGGGCTTTGAAAAACTGTTTTTT. Translation: CASSLLGTGGFEKLFF.

The chain combines TRBV18 with TRBJ1-2; TRBD1 aligns across 8 bases. The CDR3 sequence is 15 residues long. CDR1 is KGHSH and CDR2 is LQKENI in the germline V gene. With V trimmed by 2 bases and J by 4 bases, 6 bases remained unmatched. The CDR3 bases are TGTGCCAGCTCACCAAAGACAGGGGTCGTCTATGGCTACACCTTC. This translates into CASSPKTGVVYGYTF. The entire variable domain, with the rest obtained from reference TRBV18 and TRBJ1-2, is as follows: NAGVMQNPRHLVRRRGQEARLRCSPMKGHSHVYWYRQLPEEGLKFMVYLQKENIIDESGMPKERFSAEFPKEGPSILRIQQVVRGDSAAYFCASSPKTGVVYGYTFGSGTRLTVV.

This chain uses TRBV5-1 with TRBJ1-3; 7 bases match TRBD1. The CDR3 sequence is 15 residues long. Germline trimming cut 2 bases from V and 5 bases from J; bases unmatched to any gene: 7. Germline-derived CDR1 and CDR2 are SGHRS and YFSETQ. This CDR3 reads CASSFADRARNTIYF. CDR3 coding DNA: TGCGCCAGCAGCTTTGCAGACAGGGCTAGAAACACCATATATTTT. Full variable domain (remainder filled in from reference TRBV5-1 and TRBJ1-3): KAGVTQTPRYLIKTRGQQVTLSCSPISGHRSVSWYQQTPGQGLQFLFEYFSETQRNKGNFPGRFSGRQFSNSRSEMNVSTLELGDSALYLCASSFADRARNTIYFGEGSWLTVV.

The chain joins TRBV10-2 to TRBJ2-7, with D possibly matching TRBD1 (5 bases). Between the trimmed V and J ends, which lost 3 bases and 0 bases, there was a span of 12 bases. The CDR3 extends over 15 amino acids. From germline, CDR1 is WSHSY and CDR2 SAAADI. The CDR3 sequence: CASSDWGRSSYEQYF. CDR3 in DNA: TGCGCCAGCAGTGACTGGGGCAGGAGCTCCTACGAGCAGTACTTC.

The rearrangement joins TRBV18 to TRBJ1-1; 8 positions match TRBD1. CDR3 length equals 14 residues. V dropped 5 bases and J dropped 6; count of bases not matched to a gene: 8. CDR1 is KGHSH and CDR2 is LQKENI in the germline V gene. CDR3 bases: TGTGCCAGCTCAGTCCGGGACAGGCACTCTGAAGCTTTCTTT. Encoded protein: CASSVRDRHSEAFF.

This chain joins TRBV28 and TRBJ2-3, with unresolved D. Per germline, CDR1 MDHEN and CDR2 SYDVKM. The CDR3 is made up of 13 amino acids. V lost 8 bases and J lost 8, with 17 bases in between. The CDR3 here is CASATPPRGTQYF. CDR3 sequence (DNA): TGTGCCAGCGCTACTCCCCCCCGTGGTACGCAGTATTTT.

The chain has TRBV19 and TRBJ1-5; tentative D call: TRBD1 (5 bases). Germline CDR1 reads LNHDA; CDR2 reads SQIVND (reference sequence). The CDR3 has 17 residues. Trimming pared 3 bases from V and 0 bases from J, leaving 15 bases between. The CDR3 region is CASSIGALLHSNQPQHF. CDR3 nucleotides: TGTGCCAGTAGTATTGGGGCGTTGCTTCATAGCAATCAGCCCCAGCATTTT.

The genes are TRBV28 and TRBJ2-7; a weak D match, TRBD2 (6 bases). V lost 8 bases, J lost 0 bases, and 17 bases lay in between. The CDR3 loop spans 15 amino acids. CDR1 MDHEN and CDR2 SYDVKM come from the germline V gene. CDR3 sequence (DNA): TGTGCCAGCGACATGCCCGGGAGTAGCTCCTACGAGCAGTACTTC. Encoded protein: CASDMPGSSSYEQYF. The full variable domain, in which reference TRBV28 and TRBJ2-7 provide the parts outside the CDR3, is DVKVTQSSRYLVKRTGEKVFLECVQDMDHENMFWYRQDPGLGLRLIYFSYDVKMKEKGDIPEGYSVSREKKERFSLILESASTNQTSMYLCASDMPGSSSYEQYFGPGTRLTVT.

J is TRBJ2-7 and V is TRBV10-1; 9 bases map to TRBD1. Trimming at V came to 3 bases and at J to 0 bases, leaving 6 bases not matched to a gene. This CDR3 is built from 16 residues. Per the germline V gene, CDR1 is WNHNN and CDR2 is SYGVQD (reference sequence). The CDR3 here is CASSDSGQGFSYEQYF. In nucleotides, the CDR3 is TGCGCCAGCAGTGATTCGGGACAGGGCTTCTCCTACGAGCAGTACTTC.

The chain uses TRBV5-1 and TRBJ1-1, with TRBD1 matching over 7 bases. J was trimmed by 4 bases and V by 5 bases; bases with no gene match: 5. CDR1 is SGHRS, CDR2 YFSETQ, per germline. CDR3 length: 13 residues. The CDR3 loop reads CASRTQGFTEAFF. The CDR3 bases are TGCGCCAGCAGAACACAGGGGTTCACTGAAGCTTTCTTT.

V is TRBV4-1 and J is TRBJ1-4, with a tentative D call TRBD1 (6 bases). V was pared by 0 bases and J by 7 bases, with 15 bases between. CDR3 size: 16 residues. Per the germline V gene, CDR1 is MGHRA and CDR2 is YSYEKL. In nucleotides, the CDR3 is TGCGCCAGCAGCCAAGAGCTATGGGGGCTTGGTGAAAAACTGTTTTTT. Its translation: CASSQELWGLGEKLFF.

The rearrangement links TRBV25-1 to TRBJ1-2; 8 nucleotides line up with TRBD1. CDR3 size: 15 residues. CDR1 is MGHDK, CDR2 SYGVNS, per germline. Trimming removed 4 bases from V and 4 bases from J; junction bases left unmatched: 8. CDR3 protein: CASSGTRTGIYGYTF. The CDR3 coding sequence is TGTGCCAGCAGTGGAACGCGGACAGGGATCTATGGCTACACCTTC.